This record covers a single T cell receptor beta chain. Its antigen remains unidentified. The germline gives CDR1 MNHEY, CDR2 SMNVEV (reference sequence). CDR3 length equals 16 residues. The J segment lost 6 bases and the V segment lost 4 bases, leaving 10 bases of the junction unmatched. The source of the sample is a study of TIL therapy for anti-PD-1-resistant metastatic lung cancer. Study as a whole: Most patients had lung adenocarcinoma. Points from the study as a whole: Infused TIL clonotypes partially replaced the baseline blood repertoire, then decayed over months. This highly selected cohort may not generalize to typical lung cancer patients.

Time point indicated: pre-treatment sample, taken before nivolumab and TIL therapy. This was the immunoSEQ v3 assay. Sequencing depth was some 2 million read pairs for survey level, roughly 4.5-6 million for deep. The method was immunoSEQ multiplex PCR; TCRdb's version includes in-frame clones alone and lacks a portion of them. The sample has 55,000 to 65,000 clones, roughly 70% seen once. Sample: blood, taken at baseline. The J gene is TRBJ1-2, the V gene TRBV27, with 11 bases lining up with TRBD1. The receptor was derived from a person aged 25-80 years with non-small cell lung cancer. CDR3 DNA sequence: TGTGCCAGCAGTTCCCCCAGGACAGGGGGCATTGATGGCTACACCTTC. Its protein product is CASSSPRTGGIDGYTF.